This T cell receptor (beta chain) was identified during a study of human T cells and chemical hapten exposure. Study overall: Largely, small differences in pooled library volume made per-sample TCR yields vary.

At least ten counts were recorded for this clonotype. Antigen: not known. Whole-study findings and limits: Against controls, expanded TCRs gave rise to significantly more large CDR3 similarity clusters.

The sample's time point: pre-sensitization, week 0. Treatment: therapeutic diphenylcyclopropenone sensitization with weekly scalp DPC. The study drew its donors from alopecia patients who were 18 to 70 years old and suitable for DPC. From germline, CDR1 is MGHRA and CDR2 YSYEKL. The CDR3 has 16 amino acids. The J segment lost 1 base and the V segment lost 2 bases, leaving 7 bases of the junction unmatched. During construction of the library, unique molecular identifiers were attached to individual cDNA molecules for quantitative, reproducible TCR counting. Each CDR3 protein gets one entry after TCRdb re-called the RACE reads with MiXCR. The sample contains about 51,000 distinct CDR3 sequences, approximately 8.8% of which appear only once.

The receptor's source is a woman aged 40-49 years with alopecia areata. Some clones in this sample may be carry-over from other donors' samples. Sequenced here: whole blood, sampled in connection with sensitization to the hapten diphenylcyclopropenone (DPC). The chain uses TRBV4-1 and TRBJ2-5; the match to TRBD1 covers 7 bases. This CDR3 reads CASSQRQGSFQETQYF. CDR3 nucleotide sequence: TGCGCCAGCAGCCAAAGACAGGGCTCCTTCCAAGAGACCCAGTACTTC.